This T cell receptor beta chain was found in a study of shared T cell receptors in the human thymus. V lost 5 bases to trimming and J lost 6 bases, with 11 bases between them. This CDR3 is built from 12 residues. Per germline, CDR1 SGHTA and CDR2 FQGNSA. Repertoires were generated with immunoSEQ multiplex PCR, while TCRdb's copy carries only in-frame clones and drops some. The sample records some 720,000 clones, 85% to 90% being singletons. These data also formed part of another study, on human thymus T cells. That paper states: From resections taken during corrective heart surgery, the thymus tissue was obtained.

The sequence was obtained from a boy less than two years old with a congenital heart defect. V is TRBV7-2 and J is TRBJ2-7; unclear D gene. The material sequenced was thymocytes. In DNA form, the CDR3 reads TGTGCCAGCAGCATCCAGAGGAGCGAGCAGTACTTC. Encoded protein: CASSIQRSEQYF.